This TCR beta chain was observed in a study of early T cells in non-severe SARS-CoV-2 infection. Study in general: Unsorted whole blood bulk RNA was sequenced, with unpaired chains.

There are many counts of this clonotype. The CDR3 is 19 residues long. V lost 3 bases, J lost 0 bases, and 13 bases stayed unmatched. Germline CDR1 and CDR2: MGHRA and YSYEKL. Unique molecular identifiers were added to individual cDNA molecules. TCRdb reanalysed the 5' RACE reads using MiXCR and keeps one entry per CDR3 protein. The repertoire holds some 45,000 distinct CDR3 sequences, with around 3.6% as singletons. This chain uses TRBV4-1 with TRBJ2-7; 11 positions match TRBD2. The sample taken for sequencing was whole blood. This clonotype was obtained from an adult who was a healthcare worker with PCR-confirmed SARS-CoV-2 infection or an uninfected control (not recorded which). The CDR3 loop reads CASSQVTSGRAPLSYEQYF. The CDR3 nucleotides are TGCGCCAGCAGCCAGGTCACTAGCGGGAGAGCCCCCCTCTCCTACGAGCAGTACTTC.